The entry that follows covers one TCR beta chain sequence. Only in-frame clones appear in the TCRdb table, and some are missing; sequencing was by immunoSEQ multiplex PCR. The top ten hold around 1.7% of the sample, which has more than 60,000 clones, approximately 90% seen once. This sample is part of a study of cytomegalovirus exposure and HLA in healthy donors. The CDR3 contains 17 residues. Germline CDR1 SGHRS, CDR2 YFSETQ. Unmatched junction bases numbered 9, after V lost 2 bases and J lost 3 bases. The receptor's source is a woman in her late teens or twenties in good health and CMV-seronegative. Sample: PBMCs. The rearrangement uses TRBV5-1 and TRBJ2-3, with TRBD2 matching over 10 bases. The CDR3 protein is CASSLGSGRAGTDTQYF. In DNA form, the CDR3 reads TGCGCCAGCAGCTTAGGAAGCGGGAGGGCCGGTACAGATACGCAGTATTTT.